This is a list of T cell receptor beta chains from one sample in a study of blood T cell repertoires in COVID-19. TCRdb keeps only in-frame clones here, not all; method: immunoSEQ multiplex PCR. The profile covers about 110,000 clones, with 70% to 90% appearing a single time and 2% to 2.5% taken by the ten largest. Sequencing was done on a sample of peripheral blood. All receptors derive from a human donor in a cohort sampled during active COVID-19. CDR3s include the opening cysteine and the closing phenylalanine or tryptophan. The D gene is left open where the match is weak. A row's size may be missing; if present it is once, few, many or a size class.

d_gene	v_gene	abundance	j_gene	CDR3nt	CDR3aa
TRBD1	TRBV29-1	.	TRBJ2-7	TGCAGTGCTTCGGGACAGGGGCTCTACGAGCAGTACTTC	CSASGQGLYEQYF
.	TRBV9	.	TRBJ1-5	TGTGCCAGCAGCCCCCCAGGGGTCCTAGATCAGCCCCAGCATTTT	CASSPPGVLDQPQHF
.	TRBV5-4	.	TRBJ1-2	TGTGCCAGCAGCCTCGGGACTCTCTTTAACTATGGCTACACCTTC	CASSLGTLFNYGYTF
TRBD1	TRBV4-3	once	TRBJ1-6	TGCGCCAGCAGCCAGCGGGACAGTATTAATTCACCCCTCCACTTT	CASSQRDSINSPLHF
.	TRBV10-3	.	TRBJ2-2	TGTGCCATCAGTGAGCTTCTCGCCGGGGAGCTGTTTTTT	CAISELLAGELFF
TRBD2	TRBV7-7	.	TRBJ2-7	TGTGCTAGCAGCCGAAGCGGGATTTTTGTTGACGAGCAGTACTTC	CASSRSGIFVDEQYF
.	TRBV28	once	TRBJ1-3	TGTGCCAGCAATACAGTTTACTCTGGAAACACCATATATTTT	CASNTVYSGNTIYF
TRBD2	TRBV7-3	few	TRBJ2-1	TGTGCCAGCAGCTCAGACGGGACTAGCGGGAATGAGCAGTTCTTC	CASSSDGTSGNEQFF
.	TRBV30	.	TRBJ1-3	TGTGCCTGGAGTGTACTAAATGGAAACACCATATATTTT	CAWSVLNGNTIYF
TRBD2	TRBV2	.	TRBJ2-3	TGTGCCATCCGTCTAGCGGGGGGGACAGATACGCAGTATTTT	CAIRLAGGTDTQYF
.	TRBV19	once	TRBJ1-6	TGTGCCAGTAGTATCTCATCCAGGGCCAACTCCTATAATTCACCCCTCCACTTT	CASSISSRANSYNSPLHF
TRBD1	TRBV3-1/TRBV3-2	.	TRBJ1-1	TGTGCCAGCAGCCAAGAGTCCTGGGACAGGGGCGCTGAAGCTTTCTTT	CASSQESWDRGAEAFF
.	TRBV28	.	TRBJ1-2	TGTGCCAGCAGCCTCGGGGTGGGCTATGGCTACACCTTC	CASSLGVGYGYTF
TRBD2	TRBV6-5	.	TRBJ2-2	TGTGCCAGCAGGCTCGGACTAGCCGGGGAGCTGTTTTTT	CASRLGLAGELFF
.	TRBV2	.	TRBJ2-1	TGTGCCAGCAATGAGCGGGTCAATGAGCAGTTCTTC	CASNERVNEQFF
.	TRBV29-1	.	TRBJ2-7	TGCAGCGTTGGGCAGAACCTTCGCGAGCAGTACTTC	CSVGQNLREQYF
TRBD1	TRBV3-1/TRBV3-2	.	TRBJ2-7	TGTGCCAGCGGCTGGACAGGGACCTACGAGCAGTACTTC	CASGWTGTYEQYF
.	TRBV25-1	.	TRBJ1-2	TGTGCCAGCAGTATCGACAGCCATAACTATGGCTACACCTTC	CASSIDSHNYGYTF
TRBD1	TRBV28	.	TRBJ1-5	TGTGCCAGCCGACAGGGCAGTAGCAATCAGCCCCAGCATTTT	CASRQGSSNQPQHF
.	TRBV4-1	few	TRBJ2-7	TGCGCCAGCAGCCAGCCGTTAGAGGCCTACGAGCAGTACTTC	CASSQPLEAYEQYF
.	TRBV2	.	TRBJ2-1	TGTGCCAGCGGGGTAGCGGTTTCCTACAATGAGCAGTTCTTC	CASGVAVSYNEQFF
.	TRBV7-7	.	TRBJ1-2	TGTGCCAGCAGAAACGACAGGTTTCCGACTAACTATGGCTACACCTTC	CASRNDRFPTNYGYTF
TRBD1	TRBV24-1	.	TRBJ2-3	TGTGCCACCCAGGCGAGGGACAGGGACCTCACAGATACGCAGTATTTT	CATQARDRDLTDTQYF
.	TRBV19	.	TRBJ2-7	TGTGCCAGTAGTATAGCTGGGAGCTGGGCCGAGCAGTACTTC	CASSIAGSWAEQYF
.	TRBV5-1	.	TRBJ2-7	TGCGCCAGCAGCGCTACAGAGTACGAGCAGTACTTC	CASSATEYEQYF
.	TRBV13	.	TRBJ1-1	TGTGCCAGCAGCCCGCTGACCAGGATGCCCAACACTGAAGCTTTCTTT	CASSPLTRMPNTEAFF
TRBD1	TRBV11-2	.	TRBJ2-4	TGTGCCAGCAGGTTAGGGGGCGCGGCCAAAAACATTCAGTACTTC	CASRLGGAAKNIQYF
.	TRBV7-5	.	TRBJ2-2	TGTGTCAGAAGCTACGAGATGAGGGGGCAGTATCCCCCACCCGGGGAGCTGTTTTTT	CVRSYEMRGQYPPPGELFF
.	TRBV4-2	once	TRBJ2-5	TGTGCCAGCAGCCAAGGATACTCTCAAGAGACCCAGTACTTC	CASSQGYSQETQYF
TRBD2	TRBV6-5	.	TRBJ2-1	TGTGCCAGCAGTACCGACCCTAGCGGGGCAACGGGGTTCTTC	CASSTDPSGATGFF
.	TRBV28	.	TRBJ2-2	TGTGCCAGCAGTCACAGGGTCGCGAACACCGGGGAGCTGTTTTTT	CASSHRVANTGELFF
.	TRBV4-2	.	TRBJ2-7	TGTGCCAGCAGCCAAGATTGGAGTCGCGAGCAGTACTTC	CASSQDWSREQYF
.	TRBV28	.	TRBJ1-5	TGTGCCAGCTCCCAGGTTGGGGGCGTATATCAGCCCCAGCATTTT	CASSQVGGVYQPQHF
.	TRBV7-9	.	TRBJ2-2	TGTGCCAGCAGCCCACCCAGTCTTACCGGGGAGCTGTTTTTT	CASSPPSLTGELFF
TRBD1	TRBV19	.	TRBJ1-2	TGTGCCAGTAGTCCACAGGGGCGCGCGGGTGGCTACACCTTC	CASSPQGRAGGYTF
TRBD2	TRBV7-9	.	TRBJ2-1	TGTGCCAGCAGCTTACCCAGCGGGAGGGTCTACAATGAGCAGTTCTTC	CASSLPSGRVYNEQFF
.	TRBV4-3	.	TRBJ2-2	TGCGCCAGCAGCCAAGGCGTATCCGGGGAGCTGTTTTTT	CASSQGVSGELFF